This T cell receptor (beta chain) was recovered during a study of T cell responses to AZD1222 COVID-19 vaccine. Notes on this clone: The antigen is not known.

The CDR3 length is 15 residues. Germline CDR1 is SEHNR and CDR2 is FQNEAQ (reference sequence). V lost 4 bases and J 4 bases, leaving 16 bases between the germline ends. TCRdb's copy holds only in-frame clones and misses some; the assay was immunoSEQ multiplex PCR. The data contain around 80,000 clones, 70% to 90% of them singletons. Study observations and caveats: In all cases, repertoires were sampled only after the peak T cell response. Nearly half of spike-specific TCRs reportedly target unmutated variant regions.

Recipients boosted at about 4 weeks or about 12 weeks are pooled. The TCR sequence derives from an adult who received the AZD1222 COVID-19 vaccine. The chain has TRBV7-9 and TRBJ1-1; D not resolved. The source was peripheral blood, collected 28 days after the second AZD1222 dose. Written as DNA, the CDR3 is TGTGCCAGCAGCTCGAGACTGGGAGGTGGCACTGAAGCTTTCTTT. This encodes CASSSRLGGGTEAFF.